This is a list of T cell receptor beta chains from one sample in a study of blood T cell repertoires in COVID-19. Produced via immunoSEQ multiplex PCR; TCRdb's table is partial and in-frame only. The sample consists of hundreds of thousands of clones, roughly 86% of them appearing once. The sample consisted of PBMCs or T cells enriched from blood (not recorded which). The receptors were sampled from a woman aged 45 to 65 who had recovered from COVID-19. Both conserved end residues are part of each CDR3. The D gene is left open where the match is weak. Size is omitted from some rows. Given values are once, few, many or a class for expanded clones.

CDR3: CASTLGGDSYEQYF
DNA: TGTGCCAGCACTCTAGGAGGTGACTCCTACGAGCAGTACTTC
size: NA
J: TRBJ2-7
V: TRBV7-2
D: NA

CDR3: CATSRERAGGYEQYF
DNA: TGTGCCACCAGCAGAGAACGGGCGGGGGGGTACGAGCAGTACTTC
size: NA
J: TRBJ2-7
V: TRBV15
D: TRBD2

CDR3: CASSSGAQPYGYTF
DNA: TGTGCCAGCAGTTCAGGGGCGCAGCCCTATGGCTACACCTTC
size: NA
J: TRBJ1-2
V: TRBV28
D: NA

CDR3: CASRSQGKGSPLHF
DNA: TGTGCAAGTCGCTCGCAGGGCAAGGGTTCACCCCTCCACTTT
size: NA
J: TRBJ1-6
V: TRBV12-2
D: NA

CDR3: CASSSRLAGGQETQYF
DNA: TGTGCCAGCAGTTCACGACTAGCGGGAGGGCAAGAGACCCAGTACTTC
size: NA
J: TRBJ2-5
V: TRBV27
D: TRBD2

CDR3: CASSLSTVSLDEQYF
DNA: TGTGCCAGCAGTTTATCCACAGTCAGCTTAGACGAGCAGTACTTC
size: NA
J: TRBJ2-7
V: TRBV27
D: NA

CDR3: CASSTHRGLYGYTF
DNA: TGTGCCAGCAGCACACACAGGGGTCTCTATGGCTACACCTTC
size: NA
J: TRBJ1-2
V: TRBV11-2
D: TRBD1

CDR3: CASIPGLAVASTDTQYF
DNA: TGTGCCAGCATACCGGGACTAGCGGTCGCTAGCACAGATACGCAGTATTTT
size: NA
J: TRBJ2-3
V: TRBV7-9
D: TRBD2

CDR3: CASSLAPGNQPQHF
DNA: TGTGCCAGCAGTTTGGCCCCCGGCAATCAGCCCCAGCATTTT
size: once
J: TRBJ1-5
V: TRBV27
D: NA

CDR3: CATEEIHEQFF
DNA: TGTGCCACCGAGGAGATCCATGAGCAGTTCTTC
size: once
J: TRBJ2-1
V: TRBV2
D: NA

CDR3: CASTLTGGEKLFF
DNA: TGTGCCAGCACCCTGACAGGGGGAGAAAAACTGTTTTTT
size: once
J: TRBJ1-4
V: TRBV2
D: TRBD1

CDR3: CASSYVRVGDQPQHF
DNA: TGTGCCAGCAGTTACGTCAGGGTAGGGGATCAGCCCCAGCATTTT
size: NA
J: TRBJ1-5
V: TRBV6-6
D: NA

CDR3: CASSRAGGNTGELFF
DNA: TGTGCCAGCAGTCGCGCCGGGGGGAACACCGGGGAGCTGTTTTTT
size: NA
J: TRBJ2-2
V: TRBV6-5
D: NA

CDR3: CASILRGPGQPQHF
DNA: TGTGCCAGTATCCTAAGGGGCCCCGGGCAGCCCCAGCATTTT
size: NA
J: TRBJ1-5
V: TRBV19
D: NA

CDR3: CASSDSGDGDTEAFF
DNA: TGTGCCAGCAGTGACTCCGGCGACGGGGACACTGAAGCTTTCTTT
size: NA
J: TRBJ1-1
V: TRBV6-4
D: NA

CDR3: CASHDSRSAPLHF
DNA: TGTGCCAGCCACGACAGTCGTTCCGCACCCCTCCACTTT
size: NA
J: TRBJ1-6
V: TRBV2
D: NA

CDR3: CAISEHPQNYGYTF
DNA: TGTGCCATCAGTGAGCATCCGCAGAACTATGGCTACACCTTC
size: NA
J: TRBJ1-2
V: TRBV10-3
D: NA

CDR3: CASSLLGSGSQETQYF
DNA: TGTGCCAGCAGCTTATTGGGTAGCGGGTCTCAAGAGACCCAGTACTTC
size: NA
J: TRBJ2-5
V: TRBV7-3
D: TRBD2

CDR3: CASSLTTMDTQYF
DNA: TGTGCCAGCAGCCTAACCACGATGGATACGCAGTATTTT
size: NA
J: TRBJ2-3
V: TRBV7-6
D: NA

CDR3: CAWSAPRTGPVGYGYTF
DNA: TGTGCCTGGAGTGCCCCCAGGACAGGACCGGTGGGGTATGGCTACACCTTC
size: NA
J: TRBJ1-2
V: TRBV30
D: TRBD1

CDR3: CASNLGGTVYEQYF
DNA: TGTGCCAGCAATCTCGGGGGGACCGTCTACGAGCAGTACTTC
size: NA
J: TRBJ2-7
V: TRBV28
D: TRBD2

CDR3: CASSRTSGSSYEQYF
DNA: TGTGCCAGTAGTAGGACTAGCGGGAGCTCCTACGAGCAGTACTTC
size: NA
J: TRBJ2-7
V: TRBV19
D: TRBD2

CDR3: CASSDPIDRPGLPGSGNTIYF
DNA: TGTGCCAGCAGCGATCCGATCGACAGGCCCGGGCTCCCCGGCTCTGGAAACACCATATATTTT
size: NA
J: TRBJ1-3
V: TRBV7-6
D: NA

CDR3: CASSWGHAGVYEQYF
DNA: TGCGCCAGCAGCTGGGGACACGCCGGCGTCTACGAGCAGTACTTC
size: NA
J: TRBJ2-7
V: TRBV5-1
D: NA

CDR3: CASRLTFGTSGTGELFF
DNA: TGTGCCAGCAGATTGACATTTGGGACTAGCGGTACCGGGGAGCTGTTTTTT
size: NA
J: TRBJ2-2
V: TRBV7-2
D: TRBD2

CDR3: CATSRKRTRGWVNQPQHF
DNA: TGTGCCACCAGCAGAAAGAGGACACGTGGGTGGGTCAATCAGCCCCAGCATTTT
size: NA
J: TRBJ1-5
V: TRBV15
D: NA

CDR3: CASSSSVRANGYTF
DNA: TGTGCCAGCAGTTCCTCGGTCAGGGCTAATGGCTACACCTTC
size: NA
J: TRBJ1-2
V: TRBV27
D: NA

CDR3: CASSLGTSFYNEQFF
DNA: TGTGCCAGCAGTTTGGGGACTAGCTTCTACAATGAGCAGTTCTTC
size: NA
J: TRBJ2-1
V: TRBV6-5
D: TRBD2

CDR3: CSVTGQGDGETQYF
DNA: TGCAGCGTAACGGGACAGGGTGACGGAGAGACCCAGTACTTC
size: NA
J: TRBJ2-5
V: TRBV29-1
D: TRBD1

CDR3: CSASPTGPRNQPQHF
DNA: TGCAGTGCTAGTCCCACAGGTCCCCGTAATCAGCCCCAGCATTTT
size: NA
J: TRBJ1-5
V: TRBV20-1
D: NA

CDR3: CAWSLSRTGNTIYF
DNA: TGTGCCTGGAGTTTGTCGCGGACTGGAAACACCATATATTTT
size: NA
J: TRBJ1-3
V: TRBV30
D: NA

CDR3: CATSRDNSGANVLTF
DNA: TGTGCCACCAGCAGAGACAACTCTGGGGCCAACGTCCTGACTTTC
size: NA
J: TRBJ2-6
V: TRBV15
D: NA

CDR3: CASSMLNRDTEAFF
DNA: TGTGCCAGTAGTATGCTGAACCGGGACACTGAAGCTTTCTTT
size: NA
J: TRBJ1-1
V: TRBV19
D: NA

CDR3: CASSQGQQETQYF
DNA: TGTGCCAGCAGCCAAGGACAGCAAGAGACCCAGTACTTC
size: NA
J: TRBJ2-5
V: TRBV14
D: NA

CDR3: CASSISINSRWAEAFF
DNA: TGTGCCAGTAGTATCAGTATTAACAGTCGATGGGCTGAAGCTTTCTTT
size: once
J: TRBJ1-1
V: TRBV19
D: NA

CDR3: CAFSAGGGGQPQHF
DNA: TGTGCCTTCTCAGCAGGGGGCGGAGGTCAGCCCCAGCATTTT
size: NA
J: TRBJ1-5
V: TRBV30
D: TRBD1

CDR3: CSGDRGGETQYF
DNA: TGCAGCGGAGACAGGGGTGGCGAGACCCAGTACTTC
size: NA
J: TRBJ2-5
V: TRBV29-1
D: TRBD1

CDR3: CASSPGGTASTYNEQFF
DNA: TGTGCCAGCAGCCCTGGCGGGACAGCCTCCACCTACAATGAGCAGTTCTTC
size: few
J: TRBJ2-1
V: TRBV5-4
D: NA

CDR3: CASGERSPDTQYF
DNA: TGTGCCAGCGGGGAGCGGTCGCCAGATACGCAGTATTTT
size: NA
J: TRBJ2-3
V: TRBV28
D: NA

CDR3: CASSQDGAGNYGYTF
DNA: TGCGCCAGCAGCCAAGACGGCGCAGGTAACTATGGCTACACCTTC
size: NA
J: TRBJ1-2
V: TRBV4-3
D: NA

CDR3: CASSFAGTSAGELFF
DNA: TGTGCCAGCAGTTTCGCCGGGACTAGCGCCGGGGAGCTGTTTTTT
size: once
J: TRBJ2-2
V: TRBV27
D: TRBD2

CDR3: CASSFRRGTYEQYF
DNA: TGTGCCAGCAGTTTTAGGCGGGGAACCTACGAGCAGTACTTC
size: once
J: TRBJ2-7
V: TRBV27
D: NA

CDR3: CASSIVGGTSLF
DNA: TGTGCCAGTAGTATTGTGGGGGGTACCTCTCTCTTC
size: NA
J: TRBJ1-2
V: TRBV19
D: NA

CDR3: CASSVQNTGELFF
DNA: TGTGCCAGCAGCGTCCAGAACACCGGGGAGCTGTTTTTT
size: NA
J: TRBJ2-2
V: TRBV9
D: NA

CDR3: CASSKGQPYTEAFF
DNA: TGTGCCAGCAGTAAGGGACAGCCCTACACTGAAGCTTTCTTT
size: NA
J: TRBJ1-1
V: TRBV6-6
D: TRBD1

CDR3: CASSSPKGQGATGELFF
DNA: TGTGCCAGCAGCTCCCCCAAGGGACAGGGGGCAACCGGGGAGCTGTTTTTT
size: NA
J: TRBJ2-2
V: TRBV11-2
D: TRBD1